The entry that follows covers one T cell receptor (beta chain) sequence. These data belong to a study of blood T cell repertoires in COVID-19. How the authors handled the data: Scientists estimated how many nucleated cells there were by amplifying reference gene primers. TCRdb's table, derived via immunoSEQ multiplex PCR, lists solely in-frame clones and lacks some. From that table come the V and J calls and clone size; the DNA was used to work out D and trimming. The sample includes 540,000 or so clones, roughly 91% of them seen just once. CDR1 is SGHRS and CDR2 is YFSETQ in the germline V gene. The CDR3 has 15 amino acids. Trimming shortened V by 0 bases and J by 3 bases, and 9 bases separated the two germline ends. Seattle-derived patients entered the study during active infection and were followed longitudinally.

The chain uses TRBV5-1 and TRBJ2-2; D is perhaps TRBD1 (5 bases). This TCR derives from a woman aged 50 to 65 with COVID-19, enrolled during active disease. Sample: peripheral blood. CDR3 amino acids: CASSLAQAHTGELFF. In nucleotides, the CDR3 is TGCGCCAGCAGCTTGGCACAGGCGCACACCGGGGAGCTGTTTTTT.